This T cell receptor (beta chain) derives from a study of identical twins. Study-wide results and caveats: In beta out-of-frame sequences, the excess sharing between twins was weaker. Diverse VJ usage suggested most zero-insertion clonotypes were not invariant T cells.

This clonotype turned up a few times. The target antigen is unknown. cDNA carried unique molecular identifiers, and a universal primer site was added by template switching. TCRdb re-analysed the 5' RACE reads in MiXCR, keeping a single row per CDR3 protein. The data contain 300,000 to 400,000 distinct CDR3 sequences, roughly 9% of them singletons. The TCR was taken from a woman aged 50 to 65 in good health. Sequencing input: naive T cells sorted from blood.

The CDR3 protein is CATSSNRGRDTQYF. The CDR3, as DNA: TGTGCCACCAGTTCGAACAGGGGCAGGGATACGCAGTATTTT. The chain carries TRBV24-1 and TRBJ2-3; 7 bases agree with TRBD1. V was pared by 6 bases and J by 6 bases, with 8 bases of the junction left unmatched. CDR3 size: 14 residues. Germline V gene data show CDR1 as KGHDR and CDR2 as SFDVKD.